This T cell receptor beta chain originates from a study of HIV-infected patients and healthy controls. This clonotype was observed many times. Its matching antigen is unknown. Study-wide findings and caveats: Healthy controls carried many MAIT alpha-chain CDR3s, while HIV+ repertoires had few.

Alpha and beta constant-region primers primed reverse transcription of about 500 ng RNA. Alpha and beta chain libraries were made separately by chain-specific third strand synthesis with multiplexing indices. Ligation attached cDNA to a 5' RACE adapter that carried a random hexamer and SP2 site. TCRdb reprocessed the 5' RACE reads via MiXCR and lists one record per CDR3 protein. The table has 15,000 to 18,000 distinct CDR3 sequences, roughly 7.5% seen once. V was cut by 3 bases and J by 0 bases, with 13 bases left in between. This CDR3 is 16 amino acids long. Germline loops: CDR1 PRHDT, CDR2 FYEKMQ (reference sequence). Whole blood was used without fractionation, so all unsorted peripheral T cells were included. Ten uninfected healthy donors were sampled as controls, four sampled twice about 13 weeks apart.

Specimen: blood. The source is an adult in good health. V and J are TRBV13 and TRBJ2-3; D is possibly TRBD1 or TRBD2 (5 bases each). CDR3 amino acids: CASSFQYGTSTDTQYF. CDR3 coding DNA: TGTGCCAGCAGCTTTCAATACGGGACGAGCACAGATACGCAGTATTTT.